This T cell receptor beta chain was observed in a study of blood T cell repertoires in COVID-19. This CDR3 spans 15 amino acids. Germline V CDR1 and CDR2: KGHSH, LQKENI. V lost 4 bases, J lost 10 bases, and 10 bases stayed unmatched. Sequenced by immunoSEQ multiplex PCR; TCRdb stores in-frame clones only, minus some. The sample has 250,000 to 300,000 clones, around 85% seen once. Sequenced sample: peripheral blood. The chain joins TRBV18 to TRBJ2-1; TRBD2 aligns across 10 bases. This sequence originates from a woman aged 70-85 years with acute or convalescent COVID-19. The CDR3 coding sequence is TGTGCCAGCTCACGGAGCGGGGGGGCTCAGGGCGAGCAGTTCTTC. As protein: CASSRSGGAQGEQFF.